What follows is one T cell receptor (beta chain) and its context. The antigen remains undetermined. This specimen comes from a study of T cell repertoires in cytomegalovirus infection. Findings and limits, study-wide: Within the response measured ex vivo, HLA-C-restricted CMV-specific TCR beta clonotypes were dominant. Carriage of CMV together with the relevant HLA was identifiable through cumulative public TCR beta family frequency.

TCRdb called the reads again in MiXCR, with one record for every CDR3 protein. The sample yields 150,000 to 200,000 distinct CDR3 sequences, roughly 14% seen once. Between the trimmed V and J ends, which lost 0 bases and 7 bases, there was a span of 14 bases. CDR1 is SGDLS, CDR2 YYNGEE, per germline. The CDR3 runs 16 residues. Sequencing was carried out using PBMCs. J is TRBJ1-6 and V is TRBV9; D might be TRBD1 (5 bases). The sequence was collected from a human donor in good health (CMV status not recorded). Some clones in this sample may be carry-over from other donors' samples. CDR3 DNA sequence: TGTGCCAGCAGCGTAGAAGAGGGACGGCCCAATTCACCCCTCCACTTT. It encodes CASSVEEGRPNSPLHF.